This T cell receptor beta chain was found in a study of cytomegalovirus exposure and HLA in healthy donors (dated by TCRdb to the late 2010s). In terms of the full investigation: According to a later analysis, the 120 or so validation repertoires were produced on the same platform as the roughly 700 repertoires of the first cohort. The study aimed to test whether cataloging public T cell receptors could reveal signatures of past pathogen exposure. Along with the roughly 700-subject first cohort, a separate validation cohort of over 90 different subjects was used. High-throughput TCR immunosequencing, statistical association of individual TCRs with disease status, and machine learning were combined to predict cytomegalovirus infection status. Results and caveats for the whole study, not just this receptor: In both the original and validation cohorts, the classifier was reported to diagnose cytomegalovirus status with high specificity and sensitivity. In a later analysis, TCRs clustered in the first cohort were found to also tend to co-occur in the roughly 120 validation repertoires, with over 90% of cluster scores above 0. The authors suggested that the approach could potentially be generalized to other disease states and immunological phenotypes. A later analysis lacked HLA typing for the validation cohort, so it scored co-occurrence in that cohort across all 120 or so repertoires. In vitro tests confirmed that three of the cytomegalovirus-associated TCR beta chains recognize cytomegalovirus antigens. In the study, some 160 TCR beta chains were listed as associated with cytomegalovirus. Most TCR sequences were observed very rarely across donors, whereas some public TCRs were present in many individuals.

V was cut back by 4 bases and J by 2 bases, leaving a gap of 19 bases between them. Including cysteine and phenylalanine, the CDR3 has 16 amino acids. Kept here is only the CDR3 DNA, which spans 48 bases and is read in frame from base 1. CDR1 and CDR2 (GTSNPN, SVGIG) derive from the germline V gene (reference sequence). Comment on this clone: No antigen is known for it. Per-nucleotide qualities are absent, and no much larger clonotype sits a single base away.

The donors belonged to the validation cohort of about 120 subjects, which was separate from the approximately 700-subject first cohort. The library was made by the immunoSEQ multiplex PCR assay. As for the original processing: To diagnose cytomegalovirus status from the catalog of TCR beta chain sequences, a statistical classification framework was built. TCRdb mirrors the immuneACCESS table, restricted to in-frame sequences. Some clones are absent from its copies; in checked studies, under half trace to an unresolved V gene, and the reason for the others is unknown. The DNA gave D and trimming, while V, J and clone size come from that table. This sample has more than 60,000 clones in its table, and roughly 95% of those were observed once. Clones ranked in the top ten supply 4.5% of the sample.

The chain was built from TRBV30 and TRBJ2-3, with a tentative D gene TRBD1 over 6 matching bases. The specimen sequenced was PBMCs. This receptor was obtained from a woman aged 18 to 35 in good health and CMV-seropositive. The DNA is TGTGCCTGGACTCTTACAGGGCATGCTAACACAGATACGCAGTATTTT. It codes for CAWTLTGHANTDTQYF.